The 13 T cell receptor beta chains listed next were all sequenced from one sample in a study of identical twins. A single record per CDR3 protein comes from TCRdb applying MiXCR to the 5' RACE reads. The table includes under 300,000 distinct CDR3 sequences, 5% to 7% detected once. The data were also submitted as part of a second study, on T cells expressing NK-cell markers.

Specimen: CD8+ T cells sorted from blood. The receptors stem from a woman younger than 35 in good health.

The rearrangement joins TRBV27 to TRBJ1-4; TRBD1 might be the D (5 bases). Trimming cost V 8 bases and J 0 bases, with 22 bases left between them. The length of the CDR3 is 18 residues. Per germline, CDR1 MNHEY and CDR2 SMNVEV (reference sequence). The CDR3 is CASLGFPGRRTTNEKLFF. DNA for the CDR3: TGTGCCAGCTTAGGATTTCCGGGACGCCGGACAACTAATGAAAAACTGTTTTTT.

The rearrangement uses TRBV20-1 and TRBJ2-2; D gene unclear. Germline-derived CDR1 and CDR2 are DFQATT and SNEGSKA (reference sequence). Trimming removed 3 bases from V and 7 bases from J, with 15 bases in between. The CDR3 spans 14 residues. In DNA form, the CDR3 reads TGCAGTGCTAGCCCGGCGACCTGGGACGGGGAGCTGTTTTTT. Translating gives CSASPATWDGELFF.

Many counts were recorded for this clonotype. The chain has TRBV12-3 or TRBV12-4 and TRBJ1-1; 7 nucleotides match TRBD1. V shed 5 bases, J shed 6 bases, and the junction held 3 bases outside the gene matches. The CDR3 is 12 residues long. CDR3 sequence reads: CASSPGTAEAFF. Written as DNA, the CDR3 is TGTGCCAGCAGTCCGGGGACAGCTGAAGCTTTCTTT.

This sequence joins TRBV6-5 and TRBJ2-7; 9 bases agree with TRBD2. Losses at the gene ends were 4 bases for V and 5 bases for J; bases not matched to a gene: 6. The CDR3 spans 14 residues. The germline gives CDR1 MNHEY, CDR2 SVGAGI. CDR3 bases: TGTGCCAGCAGTTTGATAGCGGGAGCCCACGAGCAGTACTTC. Translated, it gives CASSLIAGAHEQYF.

This clonotype was seen a handful of times. The chain employs TRBV3-1 and TRBJ2-3; 9 nucleotides align to TRBD2. Germline V gene data show CDR1 as LGHDT and CDR2 as YNNKEL (reference sequence). The CDR3 covers 16 residues. With 3 bases clipped from V and 3 bases from J, the junction kept 7 bases outside the gene matches. The CDR3 DNA reads as TGTGCCAGCAGCCATTGGAGAGCGGGGGGTACAGATACGCAGTATTTT. It specifies CASSHWRAGGTDTQYF.

The CDR3 DNA follows: TGTGCCAGCAGCTTAGAACAGGGAGATGATGAGCAGTTCTTC. Translation gives CASSLEQGDDEQFF. J is TRBJ2-1 and V is TRBV7-6; D possibly corresponds to TRBD1 (6 bases). Germline-derived CDR1 and CDR2 are SGHVS and FNYEAQ. V lost 1 base and J lost 8, with 12 bases in between. The CDR3 consists of 14 residues.

The rearrangement uses TRBV11-2 and TRBJ2-3; 11 bases map to TRBD2. V lost 4 bases to trimming and J lost 5 bases; unmatched junction nucleotides: 5. The CDR3 runs 15 residues. Germline-derived CDR1 and CDR2 are SGHAT and FQNNGV. The CDR3 region is CASSSTSGVGDTQYF. The CDR3 DNA is TGTGCCAGCAGCTCGACTAGCGGGGTAGGAGATACGCAGTATTTT.

The chain couples TRBV4-1 to TRBJ2-7, with no clear D. CDR3 size: 11 residues. Per the germline V gene, CDR1 is MGHRA and CDR2 is YSYEKL. Trimming left V 3 bases short and J 5 bases short, with 5 bases between. The CDR3 sequence is CASSHSNEQYF. DNA of the CDR3: TGCGCCAGCAGCCATAGTAACGAGCAGTACTTC.

This clonotype was counted only a few times. The CDR3 region is CASSFLGLAGGTDTQYF. The CDR3 coding sequence is TGTGCCAGCAGCTTCCTAGGACTAGCGGGAGGCACAGATACGCAGTATTTT. This sequence joins TRBV7-9 and TRBJ2-3; 13 bases are shared with TRBD2. Trimming took 3 bases from V and 1 from J; bases not matched to a gene: 4. This CDR3 is 17 amino acids long. Germline-derived CDR1 and CDR2 are SEHNR and FQNEAQ (reference sequence).

The V call is TRBV3-1, the J call TRBJ1-6, with D possibly matching TRBD1 (6 bases). The V and J ends lost 1 base and 2 bases respectively, with 9 bases between them. Germline CDR1 LGHDT, CDR2 YNNKEL (reference sequence). The CDR3 runs 16 residues. CDR3 sequence: CASSQVRTAYNSPLHF. The CDR3 DNA follows: TGTGCCAGCAGCCAAGTCCGGACAGCCTATAATTCACCCCTCCACTTT.

This clonotype was counted ten times or more. This chain joins TRBV14 and TRBJ2-5; 8 bases line up with TRBD2. V lost 3 bases, J lost 4 bases, and 4 bases stayed unmatched. CDR3 size: 14 residues. Germline V gene lookup returns CDR1 SGHDN and CDR2 FVKESK. As DNA, the CDR3 is TGTGCCAGCAGCCACGGACTAGCATCAGAGACCCAGTACTTC. It encodes CASSHGLASETQYF.

This clonotype appeared a few times. V gene TRBV6-1 combines with J gene TRBJ1-1; possibly TRBD1 for D (5 bases). V lost 6 bases, J lost 8 bases, and 19 bases lay in between. CDR3 length: 14 amino acids. CDR1 and CDR2 (germline): MNHNS, SASEGT. CDR3 protein: CASRIRDLIQEAFF. As DNA, the CDR3 is TGTGCCAGCAGAATCCGGGACCTGATCCAGGAAGCTTTCTTT.

In this sample, this clonotype is medium-sized (0.01 to 0.1%). The chain links TRBV7-9 to TRBJ2-7, with 8 bases lining up with TRBD1. The germline V gene has CDR1 SEHNR and CDR2 FQNEAQ (reference sequence). The V gene end was trimmed by 6 bases and the J gene end by 5 bases; junction bases not matched to a gene: 15. The CDR3 extends over 16 amino acids. CDR3 sequence (DNA): TGTGCCAGCAGTTTTATAGGACAGGGATTTTCGGACGAGCAGTACTTC. Translating gives CASSFIGQGFSDEQYF.